This TCR beta chain was found in a study of blood T cell repertoires in COVID-19. Study overall: Acute-phase and convalescent COVID-19 samples originated in the United States, Italy and Spain. T cells, B-cell-depleted T cells, or PBMCs provided the cDNA or gDNA that served as material.

In the original workflow: Amplified reference gene primers provided the basis for estimating nucleated cell counts. Clones were read by immunoSEQ multiplex PCR, and TCRdb kept only the in-frame ones, dropping some. V and J calls and clone size are as listed in that table; D and trimming were resolved from the DNA. The profile covers 50,000 to 65,000 clones, with over 75% appearing a single time and around 3.7% taken by the ten largest. Germline CDR1 reads SEHNR; CDR2 reads FQNEAQ (reference sequence). V dropped 6 bases and J dropped 2 bases, with 23 bases sitting between them. The CDR3 runs 18 residues. This clone was counted once.

Input material: peripheral blood. The V gene is TRBV7-9, the J gene TRBJ2-1, with D perhaps TRBD2 (6 bases). This sequence was found in a human donor in a cohort sampled during active COVID-19. DNA of the CDR3: TGTGCCAGCAGTTCGTCTAGCGCGTTACGACTAACCTACAATGAGCAGTTCTTC. It specifies CASSSSSALRLTYNEQFF. Full variable domain (outside the CDR3, taken from reference TRBV7-9 and TRBJ2-1): DTGVSQNPRHKITKRGQNVTFRCDPISEHNRLYWYRQTLGQGPEFLTYFQNEAQLEKSRLLSDRFSAERPKGSFSTLEIQRTEQGDSAMYLCASSSSSALRLTYNEQFFGPGTRLTVL.